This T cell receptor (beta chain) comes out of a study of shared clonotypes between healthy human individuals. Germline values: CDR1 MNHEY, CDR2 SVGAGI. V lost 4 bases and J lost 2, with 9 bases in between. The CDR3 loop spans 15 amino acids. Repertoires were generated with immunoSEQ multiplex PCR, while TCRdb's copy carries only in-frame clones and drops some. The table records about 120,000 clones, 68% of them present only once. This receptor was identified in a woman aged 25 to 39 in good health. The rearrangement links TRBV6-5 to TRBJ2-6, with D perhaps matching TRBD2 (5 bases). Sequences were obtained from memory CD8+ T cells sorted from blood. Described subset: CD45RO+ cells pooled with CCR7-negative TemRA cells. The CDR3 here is CASSLSGTGANVLTF. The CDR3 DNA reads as TGTGCCAGCAGTTTGTCGGGGACTGGGGCCAACGTCCTGACTTTC.